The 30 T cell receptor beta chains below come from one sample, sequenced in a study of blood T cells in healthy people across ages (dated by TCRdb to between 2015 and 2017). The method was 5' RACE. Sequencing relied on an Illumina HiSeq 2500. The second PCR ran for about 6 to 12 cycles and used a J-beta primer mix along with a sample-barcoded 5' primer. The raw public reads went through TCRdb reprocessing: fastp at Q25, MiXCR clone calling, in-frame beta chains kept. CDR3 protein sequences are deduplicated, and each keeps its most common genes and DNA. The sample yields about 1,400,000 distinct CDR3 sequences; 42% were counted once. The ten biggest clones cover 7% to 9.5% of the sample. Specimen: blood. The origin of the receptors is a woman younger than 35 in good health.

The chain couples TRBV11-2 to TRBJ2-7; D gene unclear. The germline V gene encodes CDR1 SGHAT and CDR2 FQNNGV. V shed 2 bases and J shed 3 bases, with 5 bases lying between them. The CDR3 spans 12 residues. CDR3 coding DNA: TGTGCCAGCAGCTTAATCCGCTACGAGCAGTACTTC. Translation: CASSLIRYEQYF.

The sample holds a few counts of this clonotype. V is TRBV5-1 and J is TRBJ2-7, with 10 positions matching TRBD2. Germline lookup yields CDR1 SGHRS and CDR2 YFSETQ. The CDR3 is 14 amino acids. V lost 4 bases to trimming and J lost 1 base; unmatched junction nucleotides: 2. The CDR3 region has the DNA TGCGCCAGCAGCGTGGGACTAGCGTCCTACGAGCAGTACTTC. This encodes CASSVGLASYEQYF.

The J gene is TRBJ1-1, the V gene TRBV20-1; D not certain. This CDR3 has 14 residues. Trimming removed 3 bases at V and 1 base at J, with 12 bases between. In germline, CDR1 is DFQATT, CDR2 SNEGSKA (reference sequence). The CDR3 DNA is TGCAGTGCTAGCTCCGGACGGCCGAACACTGAAGCTTTCTTT. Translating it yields CSASSGRPNTEAFF.

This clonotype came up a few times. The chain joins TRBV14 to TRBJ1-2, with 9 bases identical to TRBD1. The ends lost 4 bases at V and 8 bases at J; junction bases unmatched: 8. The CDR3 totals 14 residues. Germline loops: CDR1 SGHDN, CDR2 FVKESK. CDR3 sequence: CASSLQTGGGGYTF. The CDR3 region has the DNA TGTGCCAGCAGCCTACAGACAGGGGGTGGCGGCTACACCTTC. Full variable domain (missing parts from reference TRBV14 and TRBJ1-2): EAGVTQFPSHSVIEKGQTVTLRCDPISGHDNLYWYRRVMGKEIKFLLHFVKESKQDESGMPNNRFLAERTGGTYSTLKVQPAELEDSGVYFCASSLQTGGGGYTFGSGTRLTVV.

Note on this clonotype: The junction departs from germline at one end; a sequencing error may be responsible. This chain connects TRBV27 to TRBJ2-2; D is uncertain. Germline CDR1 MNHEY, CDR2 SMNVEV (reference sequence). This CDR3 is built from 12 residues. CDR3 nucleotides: TGTGTCAGCAGCGTACCCACCGGGGAGCTGTTTTTT. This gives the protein CVSSVPTGELFF.

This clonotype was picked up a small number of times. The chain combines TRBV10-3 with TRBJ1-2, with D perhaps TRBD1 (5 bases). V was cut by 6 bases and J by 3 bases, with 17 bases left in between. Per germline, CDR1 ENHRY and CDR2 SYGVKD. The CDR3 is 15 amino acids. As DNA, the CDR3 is TGTGCCATCAGCACCCCAAGACAGTTAGACTATGGCTACACCTTC. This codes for CAISTPRQLDYGYTF.

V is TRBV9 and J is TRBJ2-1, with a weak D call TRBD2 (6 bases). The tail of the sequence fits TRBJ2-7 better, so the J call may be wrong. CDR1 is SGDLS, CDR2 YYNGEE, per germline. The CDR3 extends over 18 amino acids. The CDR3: CASSDPLARASSYNEQYF. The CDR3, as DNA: TGTGCCAGCAGCGATCCCCTAGCGCGTGCGAGCTCCTACAATGAGCAGTACTTC.

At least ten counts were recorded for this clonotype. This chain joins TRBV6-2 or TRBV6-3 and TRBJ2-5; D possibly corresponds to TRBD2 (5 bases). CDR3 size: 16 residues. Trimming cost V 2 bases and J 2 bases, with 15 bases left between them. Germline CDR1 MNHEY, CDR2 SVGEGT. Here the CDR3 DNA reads TGTGCCAGCAGTTACGACCCGGCGGACTTTCAAGAGACCCAGTACTTC. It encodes CASSYDPADFQETQYF.

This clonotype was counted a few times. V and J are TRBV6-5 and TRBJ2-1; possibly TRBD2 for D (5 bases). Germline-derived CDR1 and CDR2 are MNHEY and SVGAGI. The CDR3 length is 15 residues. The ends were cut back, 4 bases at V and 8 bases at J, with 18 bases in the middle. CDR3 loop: CASSSRSFEGDEQFF. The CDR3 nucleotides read TGTGCCAGCAGTTCTCGAAGTTTCGAGGGCGATGAGCAGTTCTTC.

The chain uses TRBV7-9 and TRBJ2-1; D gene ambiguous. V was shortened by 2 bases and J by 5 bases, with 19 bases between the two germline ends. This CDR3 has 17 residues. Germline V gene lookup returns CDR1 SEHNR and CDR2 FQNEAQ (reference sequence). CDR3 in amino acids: CASSLLLGMGLNNEQFF. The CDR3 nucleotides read TGTGCCAGCAGCTTACTTCTAGGGATGGGCCTTAACAATGAGCAGTTCTTC.

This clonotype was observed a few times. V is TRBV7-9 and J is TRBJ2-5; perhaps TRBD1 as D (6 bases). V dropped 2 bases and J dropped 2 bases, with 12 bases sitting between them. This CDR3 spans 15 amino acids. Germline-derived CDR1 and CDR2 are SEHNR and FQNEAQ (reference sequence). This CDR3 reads CASSLSPRGQETQYF. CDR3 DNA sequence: TGTGCCAGCAGCTTAAGTCCCAGGGGTCAAGAGACCCAGTACTTC.

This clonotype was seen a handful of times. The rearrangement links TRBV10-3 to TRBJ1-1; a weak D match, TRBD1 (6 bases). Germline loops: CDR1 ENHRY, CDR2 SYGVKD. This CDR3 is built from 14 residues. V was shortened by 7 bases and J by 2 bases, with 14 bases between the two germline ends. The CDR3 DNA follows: TGTGCCATCACCGAGGGGGGGCGCAACACTGAAGCTTTCTTT. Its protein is CAITEGGRNTEAFF.

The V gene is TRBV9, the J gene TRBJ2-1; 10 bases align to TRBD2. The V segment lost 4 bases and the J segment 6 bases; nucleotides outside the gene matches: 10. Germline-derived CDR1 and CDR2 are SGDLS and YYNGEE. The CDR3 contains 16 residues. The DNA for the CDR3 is TGTGCCAGCAGCCCTAGGCTAGCGGGAGCAGGCAATGAGCAGTTCTTC. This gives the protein CASSPRLAGAGNEQFF.

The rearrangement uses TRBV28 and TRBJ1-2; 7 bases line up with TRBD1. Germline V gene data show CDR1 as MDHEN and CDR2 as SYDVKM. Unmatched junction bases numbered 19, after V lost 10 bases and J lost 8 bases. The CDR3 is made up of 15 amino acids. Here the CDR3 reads CANSPRTGTAKGYTF. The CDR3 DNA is TGTGCCAACTCCCCGCGAACCGGGACAGCCAAGGGCTACACCTTC.

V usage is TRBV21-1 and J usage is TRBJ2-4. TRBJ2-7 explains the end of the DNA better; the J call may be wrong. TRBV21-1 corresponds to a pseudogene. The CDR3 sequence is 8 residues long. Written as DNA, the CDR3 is TGTGCCCCCGTCGAGCAGTACTTC. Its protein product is CAPVEQYF.

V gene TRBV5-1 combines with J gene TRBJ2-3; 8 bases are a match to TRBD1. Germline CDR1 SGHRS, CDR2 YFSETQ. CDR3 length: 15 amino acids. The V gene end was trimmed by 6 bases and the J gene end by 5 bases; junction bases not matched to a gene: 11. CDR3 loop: CASNKAQGAGDTQYF. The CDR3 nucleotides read TGCGCCAGCAATAAAGCTCAGGGGGCAGGAGATACGCAGTATTTT.

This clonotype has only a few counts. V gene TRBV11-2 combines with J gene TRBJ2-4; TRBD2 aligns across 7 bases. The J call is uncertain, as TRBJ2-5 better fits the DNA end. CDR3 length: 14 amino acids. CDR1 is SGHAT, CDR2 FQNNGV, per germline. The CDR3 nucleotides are TGTGCCAGCAGCTTAGGGGAGGGAGGAGAGACCCAGTACTTC. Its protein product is CASSLGEGGETQYF.

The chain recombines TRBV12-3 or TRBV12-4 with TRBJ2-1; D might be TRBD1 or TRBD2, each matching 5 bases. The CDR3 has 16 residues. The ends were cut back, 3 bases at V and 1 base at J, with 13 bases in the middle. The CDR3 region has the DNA TGTGCCAGCAGTTTCTCCCGGGACCCATCCTACAATGAGCAGTTCTTC. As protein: CASSFSRDPSYNEQFF.

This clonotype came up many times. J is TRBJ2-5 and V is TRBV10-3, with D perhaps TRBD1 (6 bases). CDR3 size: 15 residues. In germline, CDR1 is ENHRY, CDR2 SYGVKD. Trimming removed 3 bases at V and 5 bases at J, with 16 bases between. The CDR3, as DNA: TGTGCCATCAGTGACCCTGGTAAAAGGGGGGAGACCCAGTACTTC. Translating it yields CAISDPGKRGETQYF.

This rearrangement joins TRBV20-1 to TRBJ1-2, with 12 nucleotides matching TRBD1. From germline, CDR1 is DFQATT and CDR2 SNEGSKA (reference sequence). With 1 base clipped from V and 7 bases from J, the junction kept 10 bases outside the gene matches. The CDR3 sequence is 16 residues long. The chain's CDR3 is CSARGGAGTGGIGYTF. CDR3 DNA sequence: TGCAGTGCTAGAGGTGGAGCCGGGACAGGGGGCATTGGCTACACCTTC.

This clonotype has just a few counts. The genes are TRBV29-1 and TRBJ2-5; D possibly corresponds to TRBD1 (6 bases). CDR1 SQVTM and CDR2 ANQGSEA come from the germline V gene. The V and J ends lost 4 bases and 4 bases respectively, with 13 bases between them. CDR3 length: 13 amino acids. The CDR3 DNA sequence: TGCAGCGTTGTCATAGGGGGTACAGAGACCCAGTACTTC. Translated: CSVVIGGTETQYF.

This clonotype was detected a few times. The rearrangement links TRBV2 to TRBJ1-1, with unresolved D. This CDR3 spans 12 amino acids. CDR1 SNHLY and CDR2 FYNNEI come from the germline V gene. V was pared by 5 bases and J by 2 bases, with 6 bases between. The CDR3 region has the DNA TGTGCCAGCAGTTGGAGTAACACTGAAGCTTTCTTT. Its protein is CASSWSNTEAFF. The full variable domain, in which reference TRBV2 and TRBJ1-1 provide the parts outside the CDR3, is EPEVTQTPSHQVTQMGQEVILRCVPISNHLYFYWYRQILGQKVEFLVSFYNNEISEKSEIFDDQFSVERPDGSNFTLKIRSTKLEDSAMYFCASSWSNTEAFFGQGTRLTVV.

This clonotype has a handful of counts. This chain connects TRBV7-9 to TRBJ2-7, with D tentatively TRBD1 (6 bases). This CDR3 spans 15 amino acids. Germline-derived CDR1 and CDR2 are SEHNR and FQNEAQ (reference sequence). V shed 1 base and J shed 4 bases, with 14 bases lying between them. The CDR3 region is CASSLVKGQEYEQYF. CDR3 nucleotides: TGTGCCAGCAGCTTAGTTAAGGGACAAGAATACGAGCAGTACTTC.

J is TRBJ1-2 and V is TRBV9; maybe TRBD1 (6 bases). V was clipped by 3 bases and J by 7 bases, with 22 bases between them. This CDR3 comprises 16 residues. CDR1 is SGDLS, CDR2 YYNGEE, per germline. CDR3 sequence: CASSAGGQGGTGGYTF. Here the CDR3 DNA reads TGTGCCAGCAGCGCGGGGGGGCAGGGAGGGACCGGTGGCTACACCTTC.

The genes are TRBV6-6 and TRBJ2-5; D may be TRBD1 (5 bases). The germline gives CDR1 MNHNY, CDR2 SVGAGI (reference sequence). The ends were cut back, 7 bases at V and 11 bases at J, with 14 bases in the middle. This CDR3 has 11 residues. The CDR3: CASTLSQEQYF. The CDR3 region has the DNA TGTGCCAGCACCCTTTCACAGGAGCAGTACTTC.

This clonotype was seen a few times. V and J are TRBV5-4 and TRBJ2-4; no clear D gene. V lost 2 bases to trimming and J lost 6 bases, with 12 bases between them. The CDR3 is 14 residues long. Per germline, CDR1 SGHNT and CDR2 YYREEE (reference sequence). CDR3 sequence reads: CASSFDGRGNIQYF. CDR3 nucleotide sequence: TGTGCCAGCAGCTTCGATGGGCGCGGAAACATTCAGTACTTC.

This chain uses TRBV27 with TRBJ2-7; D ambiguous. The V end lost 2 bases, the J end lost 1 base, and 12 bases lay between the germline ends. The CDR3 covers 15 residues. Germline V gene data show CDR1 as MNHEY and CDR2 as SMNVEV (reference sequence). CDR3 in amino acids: CASSLGVDGSYEQYF. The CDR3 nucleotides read TGTGCCAGCAGTTTAGGTGTTGACGGGTCCTACGAGCAGTACTTC.

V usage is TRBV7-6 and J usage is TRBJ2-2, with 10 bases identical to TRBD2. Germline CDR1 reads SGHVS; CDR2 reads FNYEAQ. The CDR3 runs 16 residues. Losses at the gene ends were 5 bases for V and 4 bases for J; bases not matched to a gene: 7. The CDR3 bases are TGTGCCAGCAGCCCAGCGGGAGGGATTCCCACCGGGGAGCTGTTTTTT. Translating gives CASSPAGGIPTGELFF. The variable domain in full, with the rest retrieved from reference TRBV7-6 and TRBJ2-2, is GAGVSQSPRYKVTKRGQDVALRCDPISGHVSLYWYRQALGQGPEFLTYFNYEAQQDKSGLPNDRFSAERPEGSISTLTIQRTEQRDSAMYRCASSPAGGIPTGELFFGEGSRLTVL.

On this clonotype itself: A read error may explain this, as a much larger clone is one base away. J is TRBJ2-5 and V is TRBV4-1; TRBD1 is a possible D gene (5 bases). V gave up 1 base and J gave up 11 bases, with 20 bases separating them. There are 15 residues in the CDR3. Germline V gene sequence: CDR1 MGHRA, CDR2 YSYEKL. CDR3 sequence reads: CASSQVRSPQGEQYF. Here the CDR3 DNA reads TGCGCCAGCAGCCAAGTAAGGTCCCCTCAGGGTGAGCAGTACTTC.

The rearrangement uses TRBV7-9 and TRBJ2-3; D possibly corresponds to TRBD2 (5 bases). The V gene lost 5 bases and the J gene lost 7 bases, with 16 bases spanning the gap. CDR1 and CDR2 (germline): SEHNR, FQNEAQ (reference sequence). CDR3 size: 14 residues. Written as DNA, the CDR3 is TGTGCCAGCAGCCCGCCAACTAGAATGAATACGCAGTATTTT. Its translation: CASSPPTRMNTQYF.